The text below deals with one TCR beta chain. Antigen specificity is unknown. As the CDR3 is not closed by the conserved phenylalanine or tryptophan, this likely results from a read error. cDNA specific to TCR beta was made from 500 ng of total RNA, with a constant-region primer employed for priming. Libraries for TCR beta were built through three nested multiplex PCR rounds, which together made up a slightly modified ARM-PCR procedure. Each of the first two PCR rounds ran approximately 11 cycles with TRBV1-TRBV30 forward and C-beta reverse primers. TCRdb re-called the multiplex PCR reads with MiXCR, one entry per CDR3 protein. Of fewer than 50,000 distinct CDR3 sequences listed, about 75% are singletons. The data originate from a study of tumor-infiltrating lymphocytes in primary liver carcinoma. As for the study in general: Men and women, 30 to 69 years of age, made up the patients. Each of the growths was stage T1-T3 N0M0, extending about 4.2 to 10 cm across.

Trimming pared 5 bases from V and 3 bases from J, leaving 14 bases between. Per germline, CDR1 SEHNR and CDR2 FQNEAQ (reference sequence). There are 14 residues in the CDR3. Study observations and caveats: Tumors had a top-250-clone fraction that was significantly higher than blood (p = 0.039).

Co-extraction of both nucleic acids (RNA and DNA) used roughly 19-33 mg of unsorted bulk tissue. Primary liver carcinomas in the patients were surgically resected. Sequences were obtained from tumor-adjacent normal liver tissue. The receptor was isolated from a woman in her 30s with primary liver carcinoma and hepatitis B virus infection. V is TRBV7-9 and J is TRBJ2-7; no firm D call. The CDR3 region is CASSLPTHRYEQYC. The CDR3 DNA follows: TGTGCCAGCAGCCTCCCTACTCACCGCTACGAGCAGTACTGC.